The 19 T cell receptor beta chains given below trace back to one sample, sequenced in a study of T cells in narcolepsy. TCRdb keeps only in-frame clones here, not all; method: immunoSEQ multiplex PCR. In the table there are tens of thousands of clones, around 80% of which are singletons. Material for sequencing was CD45RA- memory CD4+ T cells from PBMCs. Source of these receptors: a human donor with narcolepsy.

The chain is built from TRBV10-1 and TRBJ1-3, with D uncertain. CDR3 length: 13 amino acids. The V gene lost 11 bases and the J gene lost 0 bases, with 11 bases spanning the gap. In germline, CDR1 is WNHNN, CDR2 SYGVQD (reference sequence). The CDR3: CAGTAGSGNTIYF. The DNA of the CDR3 is TGCGCCGGAACGGCAGGCTCTGGAAACACCATATATTTT.

The V and J genes are TRBV6-5 and TRBJ1-2; D is uncertain. V was clipped by 0 bases and J by 6 bases, with 11 bases between them. The V gene's germline CDR1 is MNHEY and CDR2 SVGAGI. This CDR3 is 14 amino acids long. The CDR3 DNA reads as TGTGCCAGCAGTTACTCGAAGGCGGGGAATGGCTACACCTTC. As protein: CASSYSKAGNGYTF.

Comments on this clone: The CDR3 does not close with the conserved phenylalanine or tryptophan, likely indicating a read error. The DNA is left out, because the CDR3 cannot be placed on it with certainty; the CDR3 is given as TCRdb lists it. This rearrangement joins TRBV6-8 to TRBJ2-7; TRBD1 is the table's D call and was not checked against the DNA. Germline V gives CDR1 MNHGY, CDR2 SAAAGT. The CDR3 contains 11 residues when both ends are counted. The chain's CDR3 is CASCFRTGCHM.

The V and J genes are TRBV7-2 and TRBJ1-6; D remains unclear. V lost 5 bases and J lost 9, with 14 bases in between. Germline CDR1 is SGHTA and CDR2 is FQGNSA. The length of the CDR3 is 14 residues. CDR3 sequence reads: CASSPARVASPLHF. For the CDR3, the DNA is TGTGCCAGCAGCCCGGCGAGGGTGGCTTCACCCCTCCACTTT.

The V call is TRBV30, the J call TRBJ2-4; D unclear. The V end was cut by 0 bases, the J end by 0 bases, with 12 bases between. The length of the CDR3 is 16 residues. Per germline, CDR1 GTSNPN and CDR2 SVGIG (reference sequence). The CDR3 region has the DNA TGTGCCTGGAGTGTAAGAGCGCTCCTAGCCAAAAACATTCAGTACTTC. Translated: CAWSVRALLAKNIQYF.

The chain joins TRBV11-2 to TRBJ2-5, with D perhaps being TRBD1 or TRBD2 (5 bases each). CDR3 length: 14 amino acids. Germline V lookup: CDR1 SGHAT, CDR2 FQNNGV. The germline V and J ends were trimmed by 3 bases and 5 bases, with 13 bases remaining between them. Here the CDR3 DNA reads TGTGCCAGCAGCTTCTCCCGGGGCATGGAGACCCAGTACTTC. Encoded protein: CASSFSRGMETQYF.

This chain connects TRBV5-1 to TRBJ2-5; 7 bases align to TRBD1. The assigned J gene may be wrong: the sequence end matches TRBJ2-7 better. This CDR3 spans 16 amino acids. Germline V lookup: CDR1 SGHRS, CDR2 YFSETQ. The CDR3 spells CASSLTMGQSSYEQYF. The CDR3 DNA follows: TGCGCCAGCAGCTTAACTATGGGACAGAGCTCCTACGAGCAGTACTTC.

The chain uses TRBV25-1 and TRBJ2-1; D not certain. Per the germline V gene, CDR1 is MGHDK and CDR2 is SYGVNS. Trimming shortened V by 1 base and J by 8 bases, and 6 bases separated the two germline ends. The CDR3 sequence is 12 residues long. CDR3 DNA: TGTGCCAGCAGTGAATTTAGGGATGAGCAGTTCTTC. Its translation is CASSEFRDEQFF.

The chain links TRBV5-1 to TRBJ1-3; 7 bases map to TRBD1. The CDR3 contains 16 residues. J was trimmed by 0 bases and V by 0 bases; bases with no gene match: 3. Germline V gene lookup returns CDR1 SGHRS and CDR2 YFSETQ. DNA for the CDR3: TGCGCCAGCAGCTTGGCCAGACAGGGCTCTGGAAACACCATATATTTT. Its protein product is CASSLARQGSGNTIYF.

The table lists this clone with a count of one. This chain uses TRBV19 with TRBJ2-5; D not resolved. The germline gives CDR1 LNHDA, CDR2 SQIVND (reference sequence). The CDR3 runs 12 residues. Trimming stripped 5 bases from V and 5 bases from J, with 9 bases between. DNA for the CDR3: TGTGCCAGTAGTGACGACCTCGAGACCCAGTACTTC. This codes for CASSDDLETQYF.

The rearrangement uses TRBV30 and TRBJ2-7; D is possibly TRBD1 (7 bases). Germline-derived CDR1 and CDR2 are GTSNPN and SVGIG (reference sequence). The length of the CDR3 is 13 residues. Between the trimmed V and J ends, which lost 5 bases and 3 bases, there was a span of 14 bases. The CDR3 DNA follows: TGTGCCTGGGCTTCAGGGGGGAACTACGAGCAGTACGTC. Translated: CAWASGGNYEQYV.

The V gene is TRBV7-6, the J gene TRBJ1-3; D is unclear. CDR1 is SGHVS and CDR2 is FNYEAQ in the germline V gene. V lost 5 bases, J lost 2 bases, and 13 bases lay in between. The length of the CDR3 is 15 residues. CDR3 region: CASSIGRSAGNTIYF. The CDR3 region has the DNA TGTGCCAGCAGCATTGGAAGGTCGGCTGGAAACACCATATATTTT.

The chain uses TRBV9 and TRBJ2-7; D is perhaps TRBD2 (5 bases). Trimming removed 0 bases at V and 1 base at J, with 5 bases between. The germline V gene has CDR1 SGDLS and CDR2 YYNGEE. There are 13 residues in the CDR3. This CDR3 reads CASSVAGSYEQYF. The DNA of the CDR3 is TGTGCCAGCAGCGTAGCGGGGTCCTACGAGCAGTACTTC.

This chain uses TRBV6-5 with TRBJ2-2; D remains unclear. Trimming left V 6 bases short and J 1 base short, with 6 bases between. Germline assignment: CDR1 MNHEY and CDR2 SVGAGI. The CDR3 totals 13 residues. CDR3 DNA: TGTGCCAGCAGCTCAGGGAACACCGGGGAGCTGTTTTTT. Translating gives CASSSGNTGELFF.

V usage is TRBV7-3 and J usage is TRBJ2-1; no clear D gene. The V gene lost 4 bases and the J gene lost 6 bases, with 10 bases spanning the gap. Germline V gives CDR1 SGHTA, CDR2 FQGTGA. The CDR3 is 13 residues long. The CDR3 DNA reads as TGTGCCAGCAGCTCCCCGGACCGCAATGAGCAGTTCTTC. This codes for CASSSPDRNEQFF.

The chain combines TRBV18 with TRBJ1-2; no clear D gene. Germline CDR1 is KGHSH and CDR2 is LQKENI. V was cut by 0 bases and J by 2 bases, with 7 bases left in between. CDR3 size: 14 residues. Here the CDR3 DNA reads TGTGCCAGCTCACCACCAGCGGAGAACTATGGCTACACCTTC. The encoded protein is CASSPPAENYGYTF. Using reference TRBV18 and TRBJ1-2 for the parts outside the CDR3, the full variable domain is NAGVMQNPRHLVRRRGQEARLRCSPMKGHSHVYWYRQLPEEGLKFMVYLQKENIIDESGMPKERFSAEFPKEGPSILRIQQVVRGDSAAYFCASSPPAENYGYTFGSGTRLTVV.

In DNA form, the CDR3 reads TGTGCCAGCAGTCCACAGGGGGTGACTGAAGCTTTCTTT. Translation: CASSPQGVTEAFF. The chain employs TRBV6-6 and TRBJ1-1, with 8 bases aligning to TRBD1. Looked up from germline, CDR1 is MNHNY and CDR2 is SVGAGI (reference sequence). The CDR3 has 13 residues. The trim removed 5 bases at V and 5 bases at J, leaving 4 bases unmatched.

The chain has TRBV5-4 and TRBJ2-7; D may match TRBD1 or TRBD2 (5 bases each). CDR1 is SGHNT and CDR2 is YYREEE in the germline V gene (reference sequence). V lost 4 bases, J lost 5 bases, and 13 bases lay in between. The CDR3 has 13 residues. The CDR3 here is CASSRDPPDEQYV. The CDR3, as DNA: TGTGCCAGCAGCCGGGACCCTCCGGACGAGCAGTACGTC.

V is TRBV7-6 and J is TRBJ2-7; D is undetermined. Trimming pared 5 bases from V and 3 bases from J, leaving 8 bases between. The germline CDR1 and CDR2 sequences are SGHVS and FNYEAQ. The CDR3 contains 12 residues. CDR3 in DNA: TGTGCCAGCAGCCCCCTAGACTACGAGCAGTACTTC. Protein sequence: CASSPLDYEQYF. The full variable domain, its missing parts supplied by reference TRBV7-6 and TRBJ2-7, is GAGVSQSPRYKVTKRGQDVALRCDPISGHVSLYWYRQALGQGPEFLTYFNYEAQQDKSGLPNDRFSAERPEGSISTLTIQRTEQRDSAMYRCASSPLDYEQYFGPGTRLTVT.